These 30 T cell receptor beta chains came from one sample sequenced in a study of shared clonotypes between healthy human individuals. The repertoire was sequenced with immunoSEQ multiplex PCR; TCRdb's copy has only in-frame clones and lacks some. The table shows approximately 2.5 million clones, with 80% to 95% occurring only once. The specimen was naive CD4+ T cells from PBMCs. Subset specified: CD45RA+ positively selected. These receptors were collected from a man aged 18 to 29 in good health. Some clones in this sample may be carry-over from other donors' samples.

The chain links TRBV7-9 to TRBJ2-3; D not resolved. This CDR3 region has 15 residues. The germline V and J ends were trimmed by 1 base and 10 bases, with 18 bases remaining between them. Germline V gene sequence: CDR1 SEHNR, CDR2 FQNEAQ (reference sequence). The CDR3 bases are TGTGCCAGCAGCTTAGAATCAGCTGCTTCTGGCCCGCAGTATTTT. Translated, it gives CASSLESAASGPQYF.

This chain joins TRBV28 and TRBJ2-7, with TRBD2 as a possible D gene (5 bases). Germline CDR1 MDHEN, CDR2 SYDVKM. CDR3 length: 11 residues. Trimming shortened V by 6 bases and J by 2 bases, and 5 bases separated the two germline ends. CDR3 region: CASRRAYEQYF. CDR3 bases: TGTGCCAGCAGGCGGGCCTACGAGCAGTACTTC.

This clone was observed a single time. This same CDR3 is encoded by further DNA sequences in the sample. CDR3 DNA sequence: TGTGCCAGCAGTCTTCAGGGGGCTGGAAACACCATATATTTT. Its protein product is CASSLQGAGNTIYF. The chain is built from TRBV27 and TRBJ1-3, with 7 bases fitting TRBD1. The length of the CDR3 is 14 residues. V was pared by 5 bases and J by 2 bases, with 3 bases of the junction left unmatched. Looked up from germline, CDR1 is MNHEY and CDR2 is SMNVEV (reference sequence).

The genes are TRBV28 and TRBJ1-6; 8 bases fit TRBD1. The V segment lost 5 bases and the J segment 5 bases; nucleotides outside the gene matches: 2. Looked up from germline, CDR1 is MDHEN and CDR2 is SYDVKM. The CDR3 spans 14 residues. CDR3 nucleotide sequence: TGTGCCAGCAGTGTGGGACAGGATAATTCACCCCTCCACTTT. Its protein is CASSVGQDNSPLHF.

V gene TRBV6-4 combines with J gene TRBJ2-3; TRBD1 is a possible D gene (7 bases). V was trimmed by 5 bases and J by 0 bases, leaving 12 bases between them. The CDR3 length is 15 residues. Germline V gene lookup returns CDR1 MRHNA and CDR2 SNTAGT. The CDR3 spells CASSLQGGSTDTQYF. CDR3 DNA: TGTGCCAGCAGTTTGCAGGGGGGCAGCACAGATACGCAGTATTTT.

The count of this clone is one. J is TRBJ2-1 and V is TRBV5-1; 10 nucleotides match TRBD1. The V and J ends lost 7 bases and 0 bases, in that order; junction bases with no gene match: 1. The germline V gene has CDR1 SGHRS and CDR2 YFSETQ. The CDR3 has 14 amino acids. The CDR3 is CASGQGVSYNEQFF. The DNA for the CDR3 is TGCGCCAGCGGACAGGGGGTCTCCTACAATGAGCAGTTCTTC. Looking up the rest from reference TRBV5-1 and TRBJ2-1 gives the full variable domain: KAGVTQTPRYLIKTRGQQVTLSCSPISGHRSVSWYQQTPGQGLQFLFEYFSETQRNKGNFPGRFSGRQFSNSRSEMNVSTLELGDSALYLCASGQGVSYNEQFFGPGTRLTVL.

This chain links TRBV6-5 with TRBJ2-3, with D possibly matching TRBD1 (6 bases). The CDR3 is 14 amino acids. The germline V and J ends were trimmed by 11 bases and 0 bases, with 15 bases remaining between them. Per the germline V gene, CDR1 is MNHEY and CDR2 is SVGAGI. The DNA of the CDR3 is TGTGCCGCCCCCCCCCAGGGGAGCACAGATACGCAGTATTTT. It codes for CAAPPQGSTDTQYF.

This sequence joins TRBV7-8 and TRBJ1-2, with D perhaps matching TRBD1 (5 bases). V shed 5 bases and J shed 5 bases, with 15 bases lying between them. In germline, CDR1 is SGHVS, CDR2 FQNEAQ. The CDR3 consists of 14 residues. This chain's CDR3 is CASSQPGPIYGYTF. The CDR3 DNA reads as TGTGCCAGCAGCCAACCGGGACCGATATATGGCTACACCTTC.

The chain has TRBV11-2 and TRBJ2-7, with 11 positions matching TRBD2. V shed 5 bases, J shed 3 bases, and the junction held 9 bases outside the gene matches. The CDR3 totals 16 residues. Germline CDR1 reads SGHAT; CDR2 reads FQNNGV. This CDR3 is CASSPAGTSGGYEQYF. CDR3 DNA: TGTGCCAGCAGCCCCGCCGGGACTAGCGGAGGCTACGAGCAGTACTTC.

J is TRBJ2-7 and V is TRBV9; 7 nucleotides line up with TRBD2. With 4 bases clipped from V and 5 bases from J, the junction kept 6 bases outside the gene matches. This CDR3 has 13 amino acids. Germline CDR1 and CDR2: SGDLS and YYNGEE. The CDR3 DNA is TGTGCCAGCAGCATTACCGGGACTAACGAGCAGTACTTC. Its translation is CASSITGTNEQYF.

The gene calls are TRBV28 and TRBJ2-7; D might be TRBD1 or TRBD2, each matching 5 bases. CDR1 and CDR2 from the germline V gene are MDHEN and SYDVKM. The CDR3 covers 15 residues. Trimming left V 5 bases short and J 6 bases short, with 20 bases between. As DNA, the CDR3 is TGTGCCAGCAGTCCGCCCGGGACGACGAGGGGCGAGCAGTACTTC. Encoded protein: CASSPPGTTRGEQYF.

This chain uses TRBV30 with TRBJ2-7; the D gene is possibly TRBD1 (8 bases). V gave up 2 bases and J gave up 2 bases, with 10 bases separating them. The length of the CDR3 is 13 residues. Germline V gene data show CDR1 as GTSNPN and CDR2 as SVGIG (reference sequence). CDR3 sequence reads: CAWSTGGAYEQYF. The CDR3 DNA follows: TGTGCCTGGAGTACAGGGGGGGCCTACGAGCAGTACTTC. Filled out from reference TRBV30 and TRBJ2-7, the complete variable domain reads SQTIHQWPATLVQPVGSPLSLECTVEGTSNPNLYWYRQAAGRGLQLLFYSVGIGQISSEVPQNLSASRPQDRQFILSSKKLLLSDSGFYLCAWSTGGAYEQYFGPGTRLTVT.

The genes are TRBV5-5 and TRBJ2-1, with 10 bases lining up with TRBD2. The length of the CDR3 is 16 residues. CDR1 SGHKS and CDR2 YYEKEE come from the germline V gene (reference sequence). The trim removed 0 bases at V and 6 bases at J, leaving 6 bases unmatched. CDR3 nucleotides: TGTGCCAGCAGCTTGGTGCTAGCGGGAGTTGGCAATGAGCAGTTCTTC. Amino acid sequence: CASSLVLAGVGNEQFF. The whole variable domain, filled in from reference TRBV5-5 and TRBJ2-1, reads DAGVTQSPTHLIKTRGQQVTLRCSPISGHKSVSWYQQVLGQGPQFIFQYYEKEERGRGNFPDRFSARQFPNYSSELNVNALLLGDSALYLCASSLVLAGVGNEQFFGPGTRLTVL.

As concerns this clone: Other DNA sequences in the same sample also yield this CDR3. The chain is built from TRBV6-6 and TRBJ2-7; D is unresolved. The V end was cut by 2 bases, the J end by 3 bases, with 8 bases between. The CDR3 is 13 amino acids. Germline V gene lookup returns CDR1 MNHNY and CDR2 SVGAGI (reference sequence). In DNA, the CDR3 is TGTGCCAGCAGTTACCCACTCGGCTACGAGCAGTACTTC. Residues: CASSYPLGYEQYF.

Details on this clone: Other nucleotide sequences in the sample specify the same CDR3. The chain is built from TRBV5-1 and TRBJ2-3; 7 nucleotides line up with TRBD2. CDR3 length: 14 amino acids. The germline gives CDR1 SGHRS, CDR2 YFSETQ. After removal of 4 bases from V and 3 bases from J, the junction contained 5 bases not matched to a gene. Written as DNA, the CDR3 is TGCGCCAGCAGCCTAGGACTAGTAACAGATACGCAGTATTTT. Translated: CASSLGLVTDTQYF.

The chain links TRBV6-1 to TRBJ2-1; 7 bases are a match to TRBD1. The germline V gene encodes CDR1 MNHNS and CDR2 SASEGT. Trimming removed 2 bases from V and 2 bases from J; junction bases left unmatched: 6. The CDR3 consists of 16 residues. The CDR3 loop is CASSESTGSPYNEQFF. As DNA, the CDR3 is TGTGCCAGCAGTGAATCGACAGGGAGTCCCTACAATGAGCAGTTCTTC.

The chain has TRBV2 and TRBJ1-1, with a weak D call TRBD1 (5 bases). The V end lost 2 bases, the J end lost 5 bases, and 9 bases lay between the germline ends. This CDR3 spans 13 amino acids. The germline CDR1 and CDR2 sequences are SNHLY and FYNNEI. CDR3 in amino acids: CASSESRATEAFF. CDR3 in DNA: TGTGCCAGCAGTGAAAGCAGGGCTACTGAAGCTTTCTTT.

J is TRBJ2-1 and V is TRBV11-2, with TRBD2 as a possible D gene (5 bases). The germline CDR1 and CDR2 sequences are SGHAT and FQNNGV. Trimming removed 1 base at V and 4 bases at J, with 11 bases between. CDR3 length: 15 residues. The CDR3 nucleotides read TGTGCCAGCAGCTTAGGACCAGCGGTGTACAATGAGCAGTTCTTC. It codes for CASSLGPAVYNEQFF.

V gene TRBV5-1 combines with J gene TRBJ2-3, with D possibly being TRBD2 (7 bases). Trimming took 2 bases from V and 4 from J, leaving 14 bases between them. The germline CDR1 and CDR2 sequences are SGHRS and YFSETQ. The CDR3 has 15 residues. The CDR3 here is CASSFREGGSDTQYF. CDR3 DNA: TGCGCCAGCAGCTTCAGGGAGGGGGGGTCAGATACGCAGTATTTT.

The V and J genes are TRBV5-1 and TRBJ2-7; 7 nucleotides agree with TRBD1. The ends lost 3 bases at V and 2 bases at J; junction bases unmatched: 8. CDR1 and CDR2 from the germline V gene are SGHRS and YFSETQ. The CDR3 runs 15 residues. CDR3 loop: CASSSSAGTAYEQYF. CDR3 DNA sequence: TGCGCCAGCAGCTCCTCGGCCGGGACAGCCTACGAGCAGTACTTC.

This clone was seen once. The rearrangement joins TRBV28 to TRBJ1-1; TRBD1 aligns across 7 bases. Looked up from germline, CDR1 is MDHEN and CDR2 is SYDVKM. The CDR3 consists of 14 residues. Trimming removed 3 bases from V and 4 bases from J; junction bases left unmatched: 5. In DNA, the CDR3 is TGTGCCAGCAGTTTGACAGGGAGGGTCACTGAAGCTTTCTTT. It encodes CASSLTGRVTEAFF.

DNA for the CDR3: TGTGCCAGCAGCCTAGGGAAGGTGGGGGCGCCCCGTCAGCCCCAGCATTTT. Its translation: CASSLGKVGAPRQPQHF. The chain employs TRBV28 and TRBJ1-5; weak D call: TRBD1 (6 bases). Germline lookup yields CDR1 MDHEN and CDR2 SYDVKM. The CDR3 runs 17 residues. V lost 6 bases and J 6 bases, leaving 24 bases between the germline ends.

This clone occurred once. The chain recombines TRBV10-1 with TRBJ1-1, with D tentatively TRBD1 (5 bases). This CDR3 has 16 amino acids. The V end lost 0 bases, the J end lost 5 bases, and 16 bases lay between the germline ends. Germline V gene data show CDR1 as WNHNN and CDR2 as SYGVQD (reference sequence). The DNA for the CDR3 is TGCGCCAGCAGTGAGTCTGGTGCGGGACCGTGGACTGAAGCTTTCTTT. Translation: CASSESGAGPWTEAFF.

This clone has only one observation. V and J are TRBV29-1 and TRBJ2-4; D remains ambiguous. V was shortened by 4 bases and J by 0 bases, with 10 bases between the two germline ends. This CDR3 has 14 residues. Germline V gene lookup returns CDR1 SQVTM and CDR2 ANQGSEA. CDR3: CSVGSKLAKNIQYF. The CDR3 DNA reads TGCAGCGTTGGCTCTAAACTAGCCAAAAACATTCAGTACTTC. Drawing the rest from reference TRBV29-1 and TRBJ2-4, the complete variable domain is SAVISQKPSRDICQRGTSLTIQCQVDSQVTMMFWYRQQPGQSLTLIATANQGSEATYESGFVIDKFPISRPNLTFSTLTVSNMSPEDSSIYLCSVGSKLAKNIQYFGAGTRLSVL.

The chain recombines TRBV5-4 with TRBJ2-7, with 12 nucleotides matching TRBD2. Trimming at V came to 0 bases and at J to 7 bases, leaving 5 bases not matched to a gene. The CDR3 is 15 residues long. Per germline, CDR1 SGHNT and CDR2 YYREEE (reference sequence). In nucleotides, the CDR3 is TGTGCCAGCAGCTTGGGACTAGCGGGAGTAGGGGAGCAGTACTTC. Translating gives CASSLGLAGVGEQYF.

The genes are TRBV7-3 and TRBJ1-1, with D perhaps matching TRBD1 (6 bases). Trimming took off 2 bases at V and 3 bases at J, with 19 bases between the two ends. CDR1 SGHTA and CDR2 FQGTGA come from the germline V gene. This CDR3 has 17 amino acids. The CDR3 nucleotides read TGTGCCAGCAGCTTAGGGCCAGGGGAAGGGGTGGACACTGAAGCTTTCTTT. It specifies CASSLGPGEGVDTEAFF.

To note about this clone: Different DNA sequences within this sample yield the same CDR3. The V gene is TRBV5-1, the J gene TRBJ1-2; D might be TRBD1 (5 bases). V was shortened by 0 bases and J by 0 bases, with 9 bases between the two germline ends. This CDR3 region has 15 residues. Germline V gene data show CDR1 as SGHRS and CDR2 as YFSETQ. The CDR3, as DNA: TGCGCCAGCAGCTTGGGGGACCGTTCTAACTATGGCTACACCTTC. Translation: CASSLGDRSNYGYTF.

The chain has TRBV7-8 and TRBJ1-2; 7 nucleotides agree with TRBD1. J lost 8 bases, V lost 3 bases, and 6 bases had no gene match. The germline V gene has CDR1 SGHVS and CDR2 FQNEAQ. The CDR3 spans 13 residues. CDR3 loop: CASSLGQTRGYTF. The CDR3 nucleotides read TGTGCCAGCAGCTTGGGACAGACGAGGGGCTACACCTTC.

The chain recombines TRBV28 with TRBJ1-6; maybe TRBD1 (5 bases). Looked up from germline, CDR1 is MDHEN and CDR2 is SYDVKM. The CDR3 is 11 residues long. V gave up 7 bases and J gave up 16 bases, with 14 bases separating them. For the CDR3, the DNA is TGTGCCAGCACCGACCCCTCAGGGCTCCACTTT. Translation: CASTDPSGLHF.

The chain carries TRBV15 and TRBJ2-1; weak D call: TRBD1 (6 bases). Deletions cut 1 base from V and 6 bases from J, with 28 bases between. Per germline, CDR1 LNHNV and CDR2 YYDKDF (reference sequence). The CDR3 loop spans 20 amino acids. The CDR3 sequence: CATSRGMSRVWGTWGNEQFF. CDR3 nucleotides: TGTGCCACCAGCAGAGGAATGAGCAGGGTTTGGGGGACATGGGGCAATGAGCAGTTCTTC.